This note documents a single T cell receptor beta chain sequence. Data came from immunoSEQ multiplex PCR; TCRdb stores just in-frame clones and leaves some out. The sample yields 45,000 to 60,000 clones, about four fifths seen once. The CDR3 has 18 amino acids. V dropped 3 bases and J dropped 2; count of bases not matched to a gene: 12. The germline V gene has CDR1 LGHNA and CDR2 YNFKEQ. This sample stems from a study of control samples from healthy donors and cancer patients. The clonotype originates from an older man in good health. Specimen: blood. The chain links TRBV4-2 to TRBJ2-3; 9 bases agree with TRBD2. The CDR3 DNA is TGTGCCAGCAGCCAGCAGGCGATGAGCGGGGGGTACACAGATACGCAGTATTTT. Translated, it gives CASSQQAMSGGYTDTQYF.